Each of the 24 T cell receptor beta chains below was sequenced from the same sample in a study of cytomegalovirus exposure and HLA in healthy donors. PCR amplification relied on 60 Vbeta primers (plus 13 Jbeta primers). Generated by immunoSEQ multiplex PCR, the TCRdb table keeps only in-frame clones and is missing some. The sample consists of 150,000 to 200,000 clones, 65% to 85% of them appearing once. Material: PBMCs. The receptor set was obtained from a man between 18 and 29 years old in good health and CMV-seronegative.

V gene TRBV10-2 combines with J gene TRBJ1-1, with a tentative D call TRBD1 (5 bases). The V gene's germline CDR1 is WSHSY and CDR2 SAAADI. The ends were cut back, 7 bases at V and 4 bases at J, with 13 bases in the middle. The CDR3 runs to 13 residues. CDR3 DNA sequence: TGCGCCAGCATCGTGCAGGGTTTCACTGAAGCTTTCTTT. Translated, it gives CASIVQGFTEAFF.

This clone was seen just once. The chain carries TRBV11-1 and TRBJ1-2; the D gene is possibly TRBD1 (5 bases). V was pared by 4 bases and J by 7 bases, with 13 bases between. CDR3 length: 13 residues. Per the germline V gene, CDR1 is SGHAT and CDR2 is FQDESV (reference sequence). CDR3 loop: CASSSIRGSGYTF. As DNA, the CDR3 is TGTGCCAGCAGCTCTATAAGGGGTTCTGGCTACACCTTC.

J is TRBJ1-6 and V is TRBV4-1; no firm D call. The germline V and J ends were trimmed by 4 bases and 0 bases, with 10 bases remaining between them. This CDR3 has 16 residues. The germline CDR1 and CDR2 sequences are MGHRA and YSYEKL. CDR3 amino acids: CASSRGESSYNSPLHF. DNA of the CDR3: TGCGCCAGCAGCCGCGGGGAAAGCTCCTATAATTCACCCCTCCACTTT.

This clone has only a few counts. This sequence joins TRBV2 and TRBJ1-4, with 7 bases lining up with TRBD1. Germline V gives CDR1 SNHLY, CDR2 FYNNEI. V shed 6 bases, J shed 14 bases, and the junction held 12 bases outside the gene matches. This CDR3 has 13 residues. CDR3 loop: CASRQPGTQGLFF. CDR3 in DNA: TGTGCCAGCAGGCAACCGGGCACACAGGGGCTGTTTTTT.

V gene TRBV9 combines with J gene TRBJ2-5; the match to TRBD2 covers 7 bases. This CDR3 has 15 amino acids. The ends lost 0 bases at V and 1 base at J; junction bases unmatched: 3. Germline loops: CDR1 SGDLS, CDR2 YYNGEE. The CDR3 region is CASSVGGGPQETQYF. CDR3 DNA: TGTGCCAGCAGCGTAGGCGGGGGACCCCAAGAGACCCAGTACTTC.

The V and J genes are TRBV19 and TRBJ2-7, with 13 bases matching TRBD2. The V gene end was trimmed by 1 base and the J gene end by 5 bases; junction bases not matched to a gene: 5. The CDR3 extends over 16 amino acids. Germline-derived CDR1 and CDR2 are LNHDA and SQIVND (reference sequence). The CDR3 nucleotides are TGTGCCAGTAGTATAGCGACTAGCGGGGGGCGGAACGAGCAGTACTTC. Translation: CASSIATSGGRNEQYF.

This clone was seen a few times. The chain carries TRBV6-1 and TRBJ2-2; no firm D call. The CDR3 runs 17 residues. V lost 0 bases, J lost 5 bases, and 16 bases lay in between. Germline CDR1 reads MNHNS; CDR2 reads SASEGT. The CDR3 DNA sequence: TGTGCCAGCAGTGAAGCGGCGACCGAACGAGGAACCGGGGAGCTGTTTTTT. It translates to CASSEAATERGTGELFF.

The J gene is TRBJ1-1, the V gene TRBV19; D perhaps matches TRBD1 (5 bases). The CDR3 has 13 residues. V lost 5 bases and J 0 bases, leaving 7 bases between the germline ends. Per the germline V gene, CDR1 is LNHDA and CDR2 is SQIVND (reference sequence). CDR3 coding DNA: TGTGCCAGTAGTGGCAGGGTGAACACTGAAGCTTTCTTT. Translating it yields CASSGRVNTEAFF. The full variable domain, with the rest looked up from reference TRBV19 and TRBJ1-1, is DGGITQSPKYLFRKEGQNVTLSCEQNLNHDAMYWYRQDPGQGLRLIYYSQIVNDFQKGDIAEGYSVSREKKESFPLTVTSAQKNPTAFYLCASSGRVNTEAFFGQGTRLTVV.

V gene TRBV27 combines with J gene TRBJ1-4; possibly TRBD1 for D (6 bases). CDR1 is MNHEY and CDR2 is SMNVEV in the germline V gene (reference sequence). V dropped 6 bases and J dropped 6 bases, with 17 bases sitting between them. CDR3 length: 15 amino acids. CDR3 bases: TGTGCCAGCAGCCGCTGGGGGGGGGCGGATGAAAAACTGTTTTTT. Protein sequence: CASSRWGGADEKLFF.

The DNA of the CDR3 is TGTGCCAGCAGTTTAGTACAGGGTAGCACTGAAGCTTTCTTT. Translation gives CASSLVQGSTEAFF. The chain couples TRBV28 to TRBJ1-1, with D tentatively TRBD1 (6 bases). Germline V lookup: CDR1 MDHEN, CDR2 SYDVKM. Trimming cost V 2 bases and J 4 bases, with 11 bases left between them. CDR3 size: 14 residues.

This chain uses TRBV20-1 with TRBJ2-1; no clear D. This CDR3 region has 11 residues. With 2 bases removed from V and 5 bases from J, the gap between germline ends came to 4 bases. Germline CDR1 reads DFQATT; CDR2 reads SNEGSKA (reference sequence). The CDR3 is CSARRDNEQFF. CDR3 in DNA: TGCAGTGCTAGACGGGACAATGAGCAGTTCTTC.

This chain uses TRBV5-1 with TRBJ2-7; D perhaps matches TRBD1 (6 bases). This CDR3 is built from 15 residues. Looked up from germline, CDR1 is SGHRS and CDR2 is YFSETQ. Trimming left V 0 bases short and J 2 bases short, with 12 bases between. In nucleotides, the CDR3 is TGCGCCAGCAGCTTGGACGGGACACACACCTACGAGCAGTACTTC. Translation gives CASSLDGTHTYEQYF.

The CDR3 loop reads CSATGGRETQYF. In DNA form, the CDR3 reads TGCAGCGCGACAGGGGGGCGAGAGACCCAGTACTTC. The chain employs TRBV29-1 and TRBJ2-5; the match to TRBD1 covers 9 bases. V lost 7 bases and J lost 4; bases outside the gene matches: 4. Germline CDR1 SQVTM, CDR2 ANQGSEA. The CDR3 totals 12 residues. Complete variable domain (other parts from reference TRBV29-1 and TRBJ2-5): SAVISQKPSRDICQRGTSLTIQCQVDSQVTMMFWYRQQPGQSLTLIATANQGSEATYESGFVIDKFPISRPNLTFSTLTVSNMSPEDSSIYLCSATGGRETQYFGPGTRLLVL.

The chain links TRBV19 to TRBJ2-2, with D possibly matching TRBD2 (6 bases). CDR1 LNHDA and CDR2 SQIVND come from the germline V gene (reference sequence). The CDR3 length is 14 residues. V was pared by 9 bases and J by 0 bases, with 11 bases between. Written as DNA, the CDR3 is TGTGCCAGCTCTAGCGTAGCGAACACCGGGGAGCTGTTTTTT. It codes for CASSSVANTGELFF.

The chain uses TRBV27 and TRBJ2-2, with TRBD1 matching over 7 bases. Trimming took 5 bases from V and 1 from J; bases not matched to a gene: 4. The CDR3 loop spans 15 amino acids. From germline, CDR1 is MNHEY and CDR2 SMNVEV (reference sequence). As DNA, the CDR3 is TGTGCCAGCAGTGCGACAGGGAAGAACACCGGGGAGCTGTTTTTT. Translating it yields CASSATGKNTGELFF.

This chain connects TRBV5-1 to TRBJ2-7; no clear D gene. Trimming took 0 bases from V and 3 from J, leaving 7 bases between them. Germline V gene sequence: CDR1 SGHRS, CDR2 YFSETQ. The CDR3 spans 13 residues. CDR3 in amino acids: CASSLAVDYEQYF. The CDR3 bases are TGCGCCAGCAGCTTGGCGGTAGACTACGAGCAGTACTTC.

The chain recombines TRBV6-5 with TRBJ1-1; 10 bases agree with TRBD1. The CDR3 sequence is 15 residues long. Germline loops: CDR1 MNHEY, CDR2 SVGAGI. V was clipped by 0 bases and J by 3 bases; unmatched bases: 1. The CDR3 nucleotides are TGTGCCAGCAGTTACTCCGGGACAGGGGACACTGAAGCTTTCTTT. It yields the protein CASSYSGTGDTEAFF.

This clone was detected once. The rearrangement uses TRBV5-4 and TRBJ2-7; 8 bases match TRBD1. J lost 4 bases, V lost 2 bases, and 5 bases had no gene match. CDR3 length: 14 amino acids. The V gene's germline CDR1 is SGHNT and CDR2 YYREEE (reference sequence). The CDR3 DNA is TGTGCCAGCAGCTTACAGGGGGGCAGGTACGAGCAGTACTTC. It is translated as CASSLQGGRYEQYF.

This rearrangement joins TRBV7-9 to TRBJ1-2; perhaps TRBD1 as D (5 bases). CDR1 and CDR2 from the germline V gene are SEHNR and FQNEAQ (reference sequence). The CDR3 runs to 17 residues. Trimming pared 3 bases from V and 6 bases from J, leaving 23 bases between. The CDR3 bases are TGTGCCAGCAGCTTGGATAAACTTTATGGTCCGGGGGATGGCTACACCTTC. It translates to CASSLDKLYGPGDGYTF.

Only one count was recorded for this clone. This chain joins TRBV10-3 and TRBJ2-7, with TRBD1 matching over 7 bases. V was pared by 10 bases and J by 4 bases, with 7 bases of the junction left unmatched. The CDR3 runs to 12 residues. The germline V gene encodes CDR1 ENHRY and CDR2 SYGVKD. CDR3: CATYDRAYEQYF. The CDR3 DNA is TGTGCCACCTATGACAGGGCTTACGAGCAGTACTTC.

The rearrangement links TRBV11-2 to TRBJ2-1; 8 nucleotides agree with TRBD2. The CDR3 sequence is 13 residues long. Germline assignment: CDR1 SGHAT and CDR2 FQNNGV. J lost 5 bases, V lost 8 bases, and 5 bases had no gene match. This CDR3 is CASGIGRDNEQFF. CDR3 DNA sequence: TGTGCCAGCGGCATCGGGAGGGACAATGAGCAGTTCTTC. The full variable domain, completed using reference TRBV11-2 and TRBJ2-1, is EAGVAQSPRYKIIEKRQSVAFWCNPISGHATLYWYQQILGQGPKLLIQFQNNGVVDDSQLPKDRFSAERLKGVDSTLKIQPAKLEDSAVYLCASGIGRDNEQFFGPGTRLTVL.

This clone has only a few counts. This chain links TRBV6-6 with TRBJ1-6; D remains unclear. The germline V gene has CDR1 MNHNY and CDR2 SVGAGI (reference sequence). The CDR3 spans 11 residues. V lost 5 bases and J lost 12, with 8 bases in between. CDR3 sequence (DNA): TGTGCCAGCAGTGGTGGCGGACCCCTCCACTTT. This encodes CASSGGGPLHF.

The rearrangement joins TRBV18 to TRBJ1-1; D call uncertain. V was clipped by 6 bases and J by 1 base, with 6 bases between them. Germline-derived CDR1 and CDR2 are KGHSH and LQKENI. There are 12 residues in the CDR3. The CDR3 here is CASSPGNTEAFF. In DNA form, the CDR3 reads TGTGCCAGCTCCCCCGGGAACACTGAAGCTTTCTTT. Full variable domain (missing parts from reference TRBV18 and TRBJ1-1): NAGVMQNPRHLVRRRGQEARLRCSPMKGHSHVYWYRQLPEEGLKFMVYLQKENIIDESGMPKERFSAEFPKEGPSILRIQQVVRGDSAAYFCASSPGNTEAFFGQGTRLTVV.

The rearrangement joins TRBV28 to TRBJ1-3; D may be TRBD1 (6 bases). V lost 6 bases and J 2 bases, leaving 14 bases between the germline ends. Germline CDR1 and CDR2: MDHEN and SYDVKM. This CDR3 has 15 residues. The CDR3: CASSPGHPPGNTIYF. The CDR3 DNA is TGTGCCAGCAGCCCGGGACATCCCCCTGGAAACACCATATATTTT.